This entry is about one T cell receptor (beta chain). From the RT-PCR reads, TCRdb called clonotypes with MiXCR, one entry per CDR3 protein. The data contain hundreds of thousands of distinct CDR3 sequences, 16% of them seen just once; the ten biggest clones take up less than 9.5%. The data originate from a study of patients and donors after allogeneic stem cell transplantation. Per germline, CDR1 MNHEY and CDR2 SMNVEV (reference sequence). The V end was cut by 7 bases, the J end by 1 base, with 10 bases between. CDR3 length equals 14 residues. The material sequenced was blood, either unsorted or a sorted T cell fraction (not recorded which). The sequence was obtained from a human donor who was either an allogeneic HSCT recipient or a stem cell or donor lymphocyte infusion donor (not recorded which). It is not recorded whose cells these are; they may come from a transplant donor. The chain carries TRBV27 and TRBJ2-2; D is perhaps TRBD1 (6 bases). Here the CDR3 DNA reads TGTGCCAGCACCCCGGACAGGAACACCGGGGAGCTGTTTTTT. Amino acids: CASTPDRNTGELFF.